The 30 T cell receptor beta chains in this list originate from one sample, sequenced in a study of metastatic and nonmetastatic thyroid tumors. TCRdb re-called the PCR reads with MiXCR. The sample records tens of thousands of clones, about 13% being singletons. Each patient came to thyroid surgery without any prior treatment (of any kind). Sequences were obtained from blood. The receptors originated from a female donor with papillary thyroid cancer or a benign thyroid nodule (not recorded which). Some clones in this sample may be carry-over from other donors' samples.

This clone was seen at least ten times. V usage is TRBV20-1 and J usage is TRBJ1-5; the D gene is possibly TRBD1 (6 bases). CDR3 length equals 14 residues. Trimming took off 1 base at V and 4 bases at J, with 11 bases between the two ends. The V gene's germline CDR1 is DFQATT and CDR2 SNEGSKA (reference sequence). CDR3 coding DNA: TGCAGTGCTAGAGGAGGGGGGGGAAATCAGCCCCAGCATTTT. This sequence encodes CSARGGGGNQPQHF.

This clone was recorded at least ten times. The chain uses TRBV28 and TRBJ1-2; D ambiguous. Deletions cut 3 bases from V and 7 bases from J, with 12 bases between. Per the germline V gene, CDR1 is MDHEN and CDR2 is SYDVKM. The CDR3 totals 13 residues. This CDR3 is CASSFPSAAGYTF. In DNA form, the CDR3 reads TGTGCCAGCAGTTTCCCCTCAGCCGCTGGCTACACCTTC.

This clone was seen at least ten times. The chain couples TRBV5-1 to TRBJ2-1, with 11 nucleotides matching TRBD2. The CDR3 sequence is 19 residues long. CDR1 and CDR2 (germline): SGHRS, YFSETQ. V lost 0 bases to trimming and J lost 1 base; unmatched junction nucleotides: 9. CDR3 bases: TGCGCCAGCAGCTTGGGATTTAGCGGGAGGGCCTCTTCCTACAATGAGCAGTTCTTC. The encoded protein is CASSLGFSGRASSYNEQFF.

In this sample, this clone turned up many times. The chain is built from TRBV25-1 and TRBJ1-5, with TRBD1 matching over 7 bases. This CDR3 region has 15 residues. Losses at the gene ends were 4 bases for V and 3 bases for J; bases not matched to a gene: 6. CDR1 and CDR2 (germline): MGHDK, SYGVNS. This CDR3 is CASSGSGTVNQPQHF. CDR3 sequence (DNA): TGTGCCAGCAGTGGGTCCGGGACAGTCAATCAGCCCCAGCATTTT.

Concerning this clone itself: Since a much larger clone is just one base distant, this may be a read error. The DNA for the CDR3 is TGTGCCAGCAACGTAGAAGGGACAGTCACCGGGGAGCTGTTTTTT. Its protein product is CASNVEGTVTGELFF. The V call is TRBV9, the J call TRBJ2-2; 7 bases are shared with TRBD1. The V gene's germline CDR1 is SGDLS and CDR2 YYNGEE. The CDR3 length is 15 residues.

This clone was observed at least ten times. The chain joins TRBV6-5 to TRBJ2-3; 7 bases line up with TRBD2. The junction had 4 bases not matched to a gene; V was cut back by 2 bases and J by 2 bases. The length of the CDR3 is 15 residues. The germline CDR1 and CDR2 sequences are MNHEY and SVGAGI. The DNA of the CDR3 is TGTGCCAGCAGTTACAGGGCGGGAGACACAGATACGCAGTATTTT. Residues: CASSYRAGDTDTQYF.

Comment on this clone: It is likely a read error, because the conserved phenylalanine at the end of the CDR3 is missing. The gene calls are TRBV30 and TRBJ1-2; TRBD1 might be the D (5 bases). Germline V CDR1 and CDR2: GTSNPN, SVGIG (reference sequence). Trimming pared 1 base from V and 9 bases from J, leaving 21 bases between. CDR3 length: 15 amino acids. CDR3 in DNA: TGTGCCTGGAGTGCCGTTGGCTTACCAGGGAGATGCTACACCCTC. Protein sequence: CAWSAVGLPGRCYTL.

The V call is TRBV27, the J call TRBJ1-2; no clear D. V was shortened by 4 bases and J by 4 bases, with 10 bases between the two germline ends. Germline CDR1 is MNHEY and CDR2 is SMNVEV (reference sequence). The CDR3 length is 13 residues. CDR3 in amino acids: CASSSRVGYGYTF. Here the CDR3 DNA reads TGTGCCAGCAGTTCACGGGTGGGCTATGGCTACACCTTC.

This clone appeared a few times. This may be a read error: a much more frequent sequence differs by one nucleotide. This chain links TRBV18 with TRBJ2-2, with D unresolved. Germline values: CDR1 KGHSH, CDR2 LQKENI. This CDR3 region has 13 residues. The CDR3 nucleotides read TGTGTCAGCTCACCAGGCTGGACCGGGGAGCTGTTTTTT. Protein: CVSSPGWTGELFF.

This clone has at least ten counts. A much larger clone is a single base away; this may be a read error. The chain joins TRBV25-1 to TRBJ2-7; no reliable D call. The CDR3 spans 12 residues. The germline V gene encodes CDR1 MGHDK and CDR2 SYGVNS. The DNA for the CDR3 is TGTGCCAGCAGTGATCCGGGCTACGAGCAGCACTTC. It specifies CASSDPGYEQHF.

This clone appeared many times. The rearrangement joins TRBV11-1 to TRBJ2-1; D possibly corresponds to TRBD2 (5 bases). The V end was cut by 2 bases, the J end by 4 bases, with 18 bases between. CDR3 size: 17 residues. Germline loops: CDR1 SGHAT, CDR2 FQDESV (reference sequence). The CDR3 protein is CASSLRLAGYLYNEQFF. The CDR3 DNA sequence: TGTGCCAGCAGCTTAAGGCTAGCAGGATATCTTTACAATGAGCAGTTCTTC.

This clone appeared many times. CDR3 DNA sequence: TGCAGTGCTAGACAGGACAGCGGAGGCGCAGATACGCAGTATTTT. It yields the protein CSARQDSGGADTQYF. The chain couples TRBV20-1 to TRBJ2-3, with D possibly TRBD1 on 6 matching bases. This CDR3 contains 15 residues. CDR1 and CDR2 (germline): DFQATT, SNEGSKA (reference sequence). Trimming left V 2 bases short and J 4 bases short, with 16 bases between.

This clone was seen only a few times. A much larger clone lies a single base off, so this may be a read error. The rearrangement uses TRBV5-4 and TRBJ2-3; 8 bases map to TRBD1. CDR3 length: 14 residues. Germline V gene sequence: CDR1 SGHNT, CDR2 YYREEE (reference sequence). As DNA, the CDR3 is TGTGCCAGCAGCGCCACAGGGGGACCTAATACGCAGTGTTTT. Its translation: CASSATGGPNTQCF.

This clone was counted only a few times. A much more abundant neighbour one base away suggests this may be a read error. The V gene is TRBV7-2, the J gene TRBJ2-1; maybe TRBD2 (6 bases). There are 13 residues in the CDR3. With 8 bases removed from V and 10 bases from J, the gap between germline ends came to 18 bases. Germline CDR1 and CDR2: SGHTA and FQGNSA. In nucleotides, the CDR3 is TGTGCCAGCCGCCTTGGAGGGCCGGTGGAGCAGTTCTTC. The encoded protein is CASRLGGPVEQFF.

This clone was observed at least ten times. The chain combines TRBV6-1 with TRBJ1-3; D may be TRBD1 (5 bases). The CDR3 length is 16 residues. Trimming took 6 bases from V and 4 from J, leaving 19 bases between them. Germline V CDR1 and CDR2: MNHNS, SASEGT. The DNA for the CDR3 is TGTGCCAGCAGGAAGTCACCGGGGACGGCAGGAAACACCATATATTTT. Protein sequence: CASRKSPGTAGNTIYF.

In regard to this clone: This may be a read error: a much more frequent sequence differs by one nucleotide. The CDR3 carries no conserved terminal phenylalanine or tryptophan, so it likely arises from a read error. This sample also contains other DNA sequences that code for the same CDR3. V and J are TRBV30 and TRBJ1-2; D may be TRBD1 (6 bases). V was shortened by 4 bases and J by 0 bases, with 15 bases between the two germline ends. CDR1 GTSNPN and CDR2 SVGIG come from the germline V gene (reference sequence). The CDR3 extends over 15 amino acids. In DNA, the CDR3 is TGTGCCTGGACATACGGTACAGGGACTAACTATGGCTACACCCTC. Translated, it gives CAWTYGTGTNYGYTL.

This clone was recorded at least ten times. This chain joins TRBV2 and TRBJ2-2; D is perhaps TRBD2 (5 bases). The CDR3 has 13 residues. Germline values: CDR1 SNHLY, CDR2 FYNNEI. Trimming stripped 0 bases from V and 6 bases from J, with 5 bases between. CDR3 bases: TGTGCCAGCAGTGAAGCGCGGGCCGGGGAGCTGTTTTTT. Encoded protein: CASSEARAGELFF.

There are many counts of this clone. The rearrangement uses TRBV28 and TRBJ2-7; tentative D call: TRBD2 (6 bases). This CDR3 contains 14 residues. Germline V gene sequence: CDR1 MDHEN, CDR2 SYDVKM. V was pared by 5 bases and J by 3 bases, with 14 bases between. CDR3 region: CASSHLEGLYEQYF. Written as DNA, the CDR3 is TGTGCCAGCAGTCACTTGGAGGGACTCTACGAGCAGTACTTC.

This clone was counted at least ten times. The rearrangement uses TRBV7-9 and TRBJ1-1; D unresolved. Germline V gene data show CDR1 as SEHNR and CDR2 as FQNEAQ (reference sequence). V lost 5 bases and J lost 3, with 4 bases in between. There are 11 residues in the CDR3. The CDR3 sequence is CASSRDTEAFF. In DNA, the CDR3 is TGTGCCAGCAGCAGGGACACTGAAGCTTTCTTT.

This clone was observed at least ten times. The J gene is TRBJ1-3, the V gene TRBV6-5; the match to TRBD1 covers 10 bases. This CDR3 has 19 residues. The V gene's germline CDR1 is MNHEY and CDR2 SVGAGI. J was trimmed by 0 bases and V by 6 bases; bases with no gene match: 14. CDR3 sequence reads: CASRPWGDRGFHSGNTIYF. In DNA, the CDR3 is TGTGCCAGCAGACCCTGGGGGGACAGGGGTTTTCACTCTGGAAACACCATATATTTT.

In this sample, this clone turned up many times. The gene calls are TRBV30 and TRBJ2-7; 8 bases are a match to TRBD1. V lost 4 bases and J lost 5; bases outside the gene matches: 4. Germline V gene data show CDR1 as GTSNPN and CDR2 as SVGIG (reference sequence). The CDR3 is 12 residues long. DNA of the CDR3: TGTGCCTGGAACAGGGGGGCCGACGAGCAGTACTTC. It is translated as CAWNRGADEQYF.

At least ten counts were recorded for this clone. CDR3 in amino acids: CASSLGHQRDYEQYF. CDR3 in DNA: TGTGCCAGCAGCTTAGGCCATCAGCGGGACTACGAGCAGTACTTC. V and J are TRBV7-2 and TRBJ2-7, with 7 bases matching TRBD2. CDR3 size: 15 residues. In germline, CDR1 is SGHTA, CDR2 FQGNSA. V gave up 1 base and J gave up 3 bases; unmatched junction bases: 6.

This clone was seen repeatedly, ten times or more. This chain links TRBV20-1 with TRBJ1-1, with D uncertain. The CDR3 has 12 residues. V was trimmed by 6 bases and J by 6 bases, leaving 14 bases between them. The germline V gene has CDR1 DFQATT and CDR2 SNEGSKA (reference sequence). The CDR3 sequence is CSASAASPEAFF. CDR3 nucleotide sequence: TGCAGTGCATCAGCCGCGTCACCTGAAGCTTTCTTT.

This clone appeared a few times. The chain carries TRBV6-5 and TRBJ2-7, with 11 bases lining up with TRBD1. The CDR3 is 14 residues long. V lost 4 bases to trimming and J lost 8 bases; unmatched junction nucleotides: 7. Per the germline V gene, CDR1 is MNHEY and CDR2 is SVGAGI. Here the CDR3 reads CASSSDRGPVKQYF. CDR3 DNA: TGTGCCAGCAGTTCGGACAGGGGGCCAGTTAAGCAGTACTTC.

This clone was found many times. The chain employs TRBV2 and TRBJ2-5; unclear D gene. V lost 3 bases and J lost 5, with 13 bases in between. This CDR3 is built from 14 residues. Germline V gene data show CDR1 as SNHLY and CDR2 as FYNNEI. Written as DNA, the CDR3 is TGTGCCAGCAGTGATGATGGGCCCCGGGAGACCCAGTACTTC. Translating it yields CASSDDGPRETQYF.

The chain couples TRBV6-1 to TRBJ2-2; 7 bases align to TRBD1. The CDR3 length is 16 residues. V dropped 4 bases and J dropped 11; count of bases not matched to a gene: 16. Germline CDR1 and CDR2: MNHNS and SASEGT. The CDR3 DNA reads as TGTGCCAGCAGTGCACTACAGGGGCGGAACACCTGTGAGCTGTTTTTT. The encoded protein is CASSALQGRNTCELFF.

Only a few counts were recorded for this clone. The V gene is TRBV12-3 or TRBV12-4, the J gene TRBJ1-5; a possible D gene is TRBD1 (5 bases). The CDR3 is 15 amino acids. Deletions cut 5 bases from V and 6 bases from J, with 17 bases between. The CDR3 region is CASSPDSANSQPQHF. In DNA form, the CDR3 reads TGTGCCAGCAGTCCCGACAGTGCCAATTCTCAGCCCCAGCATTTT.

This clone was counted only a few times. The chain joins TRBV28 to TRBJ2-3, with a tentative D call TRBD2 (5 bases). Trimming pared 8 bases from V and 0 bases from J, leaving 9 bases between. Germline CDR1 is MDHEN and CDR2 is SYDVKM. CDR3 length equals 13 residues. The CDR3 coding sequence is TGTGCCAGCGGAGGACCTAGCACAGATACGCAGTATTTT. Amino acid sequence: CASGGPSTDTQYF.

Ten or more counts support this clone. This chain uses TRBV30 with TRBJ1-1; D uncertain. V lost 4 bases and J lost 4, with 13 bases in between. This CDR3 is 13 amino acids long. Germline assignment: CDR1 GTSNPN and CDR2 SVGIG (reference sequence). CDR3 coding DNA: TGTGCCTGGATTGGGTTTGCGGGCACTGAAGCTTTCTTT. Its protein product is CAWIGFAGTEAFF.

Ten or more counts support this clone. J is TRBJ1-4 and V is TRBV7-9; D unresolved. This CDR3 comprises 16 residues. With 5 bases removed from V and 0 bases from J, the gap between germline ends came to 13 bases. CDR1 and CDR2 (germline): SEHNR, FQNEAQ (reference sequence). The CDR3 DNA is TGTGCCAGCAGCGTACAGATTCGTGCAACTAATGAAAAACTGTTTTTT. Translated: CASSVQIRATNEKLFF. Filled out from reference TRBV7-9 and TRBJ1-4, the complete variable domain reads DTGVSQNPRHKITKRGQNVTFRCDPISEHNRLYWYRQTLGQGPEFLTYFQNEAQLEKSRLLSDRFSAERPKGSFSTLEIQRTEQGDSAMYLCASSVQIRATNEKLFFGSGTQLSVL.